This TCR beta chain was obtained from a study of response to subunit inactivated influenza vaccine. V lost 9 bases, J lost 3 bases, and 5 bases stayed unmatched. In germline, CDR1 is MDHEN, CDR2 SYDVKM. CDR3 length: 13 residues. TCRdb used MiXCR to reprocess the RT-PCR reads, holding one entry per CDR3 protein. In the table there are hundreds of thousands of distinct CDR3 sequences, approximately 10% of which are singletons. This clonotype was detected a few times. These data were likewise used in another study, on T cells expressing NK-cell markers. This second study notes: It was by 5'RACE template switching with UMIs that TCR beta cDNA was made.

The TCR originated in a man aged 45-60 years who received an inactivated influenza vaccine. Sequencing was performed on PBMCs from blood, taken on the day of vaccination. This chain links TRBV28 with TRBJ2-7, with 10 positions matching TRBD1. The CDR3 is CASHGDRGYEQYF. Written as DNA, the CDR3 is TGTGCCAGTCATGGGGACAGGGGCTACGAGCAGTACTTC.